The 32 T cell receptor beta chains below all came from one sample that was sequenced in a study of cytomegalovirus exposure and HLA in healthy donors. PCR amplification relied on 60 Vbeta primers (plus 13 Jbeta primers). TCRdb's table, derived via immunoSEQ multiplex PCR, lists solely in-frame clones and lacks some. Among around 140,000 clones listed, roughly 85% were seen once. What was sequenced was PBMCs. These receptors were collected from a man aged 35-49 years in good health and CMV-seronegative.

This rearrangement joins TRBV7-2 to TRBJ1-5; TRBD1 matches at 10 bases. V shed 2 bases and J 7 bases; nucleotides not matched to a gene: 2. The CDR3 consists of 14 residues. CDR1 is SGHTA and CDR2 is FQGNSA in the germline V gene. CDR3 loop: CASSLMTGGQPQHF. CDR3 nucleotides: TGTGCCAGCAGCTTAATGACAGGGGGCCAGCCCCAGCATTTT.

The gene calls are TRBV7-2 and TRBJ2-2; 7 nucleotides align to TRBD2. Germline loops: CDR1 SGHTA, CDR2 FQGNSA. Trimming cost V 5 bases and J 3 bases; bases outside gene matches: 3. The CDR3 length is 14 residues. The CDR3 nucleotides are TGTGCCAGCAGCGTTACTAGCGACACCGGGGAGCTGTTTTTT. Translated, it gives CASSVTSDTGELFF.

V usage is TRBV9 and J usage is TRBJ2-7; 9 nucleotides agree with TRBD2. With 0 bases clipped from V and 5 bases from J, the junction kept 6 bases outside the gene matches. Germline V gene sequence: CDR1 SGDLS, CDR2 YYNGEE. This CDR3 spans 15 amino acids. In DNA, the CDR3 is TGTGCCAGCAGCGTAGAAGGTAGCGGGGGCGACGAGCAGTACTTC. This translates into CASSVEGSGGDEQYF.

The V gene is TRBV19, the J gene TRBJ2-3, with TRBD1 matching over 8 bases. The V segment lost 11 bases and the J segment 4 bases; nucleotides outside the gene matches: 14. CDR1 and CDR2 (germline): LNHDA, SQIVND (reference sequence). The CDR3 contains 15 residues. CDR3 coding DNA: TGTGCCTCCCGTCCCGGACAGGGTTTGGCAGATACGCAGTATTTT. Protein: CASRPGQGLADTQYF. The variable domain in full, with the rest retrieved from reference TRBV19 and TRBJ2-3, is DGGITQSPKYLFRKEGQNVTLSCEQNLNHDAMYWYRQDPGQGLRLIYYSQIVNDFQKGDIAEGYSVSREKKESFPLTVTSAQKNPTAFYLCASRPGQGLADTQYFGPGTRLTVL.

This clone has only a few counts. CDR3: CSVVGLAEETQYF. The CDR3 DNA follows: TGCAGCGTTGTGGGGCTAGCGGAAGAGACCCAGTACTTC. The V gene is TRBV29-1, the J gene TRBJ2-5; 7 bases align to TRBD2. The CDR3 totals 13 residues. The V and J ends lost 4 bases and 3 bases, in that order; junction bases with no gene match: 5. CDR1 is SQVTM, CDR2 ANQGSEA, per germline. The entire variable domain, with the rest obtained from reference TRBV29-1 and TRBJ2-5, is as follows: SAVISQKPSRDICQRGTSLTIQCQVDSQVTMMFWYRQQPGQSLTLIATANQGSEATYESGFVIDKFPISRPNLTFSTLTVSNMSPEDSSIYLCSVVGLAEETQYFGPGTRLLVL.

V is TRBV30 and J is TRBJ2-1; 14 nucleotides agree with TRBD2. CDR3 length equals 19 residues. After removal of 3 bases from V and 0 bases from J, the junction contained 10 bases not matched to a gene. Germline CDR1 reads GTSNPN; CDR2 reads SVGIG (reference sequence). The CDR3 loop reads CAWRPGLAGAHSSYNEQFF. The DNA of the CDR3 is TGTGCCTGGAGGCCGGGACTAGCGGGGGCCCATAGCTCCTACAATGAGCAGTTCTTC.

This sequence joins TRBV7-9 and TRBJ1-1; TRBD1 might be the D (6 bases). The CDR3 has 14 amino acids. The V end lost 4 bases, the J end lost 2 bases, and 11 bases lay between the germline ends. Looked up from germline, CDR1 is SEHNR and CDR2 is FQNEAQ (reference sequence). CDR3 protein: CASSSFRGNTEAFF. CDR3 nucleotide sequence: TGTGCCAGCAGCTCATTCAGGGGCAACACTGAAGCTTTCTTT. The variable domain in full, with the rest retrieved from reference TRBV7-9 and TRBJ1-1, is DTGVSQNPRHKITKRGQNVTFRCDPISEHNRLYWYRQTLGQGPEFLTYFQNEAQLEKSRLLSDRFSAERPKGSFSTLEIQRTEQGDSAMYLCASSSFRGNTEAFFGQGTRLTVV.

This clone was counted a single time. V usage is TRBV2 and J usage is TRBJ1-1, with D unresolved. The V and J ends lost 7 bases and 6 bases respectively, with 12 bases between them. The CDR3 spans 12 residues. Germline V CDR1 and CDR2: SNHLY, FYNNEI. The CDR3 region has the DNA TGTGCCAGCATGGGAGGTGAAGCTGAAGCTTTCTTT. Translation gives CASMGGEAEAFF.

CDR3 coding DNA: TGTGCCAGCAGCTCTGTTACAGATACGCAGTATTTT. It yields the protein CASSSVTDTQYF. The chain joins TRBV7-3 to TRBJ2-3; no definite D call. CDR3 length equals 12 residues. Germline CDR1 reads SGHTA; CDR2 reads FQGTGA. Trimming took 4 bases from V and 3 from J, leaving 5 bases between them.

Notes on this clone: Other DNA sequences in this sample translate to the same CDR3. The chain carries TRBV15 and TRBJ1-4; 7 nucleotides align to TRBD1. The V gene's germline CDR1 is LNHNV and CDR2 YYDKDF (reference sequence). The CDR3 is made up of 14 amino acids. Unmatched junction bases numbered 5, after V lost 3 bases and J lost 7 bases. The CDR3 nucleotides read TGTGCCACCAGCAGTACAGGGGTTGGTGAAAAACTGTTTTTT. Its translation is CATSSTGVGEKLFF.

The rearrangement uses TRBV4-3 and TRBJ1-6; D perhaps matches TRBD1 (5 bases). Germline V gene data show CDR1 as LGHNA and CDR2 as YSLEER. Trimming removed 4 bases from V and 8 bases from J, with 15 bases in between. The length of the CDR3 is 15 residues. Written as DNA, the CDR3 is TGCGCCAGCAGCCGAGGGCCAGGGAGGGATTCACCCCTCCACTTT. Translation: CASSRGPGRDSPLHF.

To note about this clone: A read error may account for a junction end that differs from germline. Other nucleotide sequences in the sample specify the same CDR3. J is TRBJ2-5 and V is TRBV2; perhaps TRBD1 as D (5 bases). This CDR3 is 14 amino acids long. Germline lookup yields CDR1 SNHLY and CDR2 FYNNEI. The CDR3 sequence is CASSDRQTSETQYF. Written as DNA, the CDR3 is TGTGCTAGCAGTGACCGACAGACTTCGGAGACCCAGTACTTC.

The V call is TRBV20-1, the J call TRBJ1-2; no reliable D call. The germline gives CDR1 DFQATT, CDR2 SNEGSKA (reference sequence). This CDR3 is built from 11 residues. Trimming removed 5 bases from V and 4 bases from J, with 8 bases in between. This chain's CDR3 is CSARVGYGYTF. The CDR3 coding sequence is TGCAGTGCTCGGGTGGGCTATGGCTACACCTTC.

V is TRBV5-1 and J is TRBJ2-1; perhaps TRBD2 as D (6 bases). Trimming pared 0 bases from V and 3 bases from J, leaving 19 bases between. Germline values: CDR1 SGHRS, CDR2 YFSETQ. This CDR3 contains 18 residues. The CDR3 loop is CASSLGRRSGRYYNEQFF. The CDR3, as DNA: TGCGCCAGCAGCTTGGGCCGCCGTAGCGGAAGGTACTACAATGAGCAGTTCTTC.

This chain links TRBV15 with TRBJ1-5, with D possibly being TRBD1 (6 bases). Trimming shortened V by 3 bases and J by 4 bases, and 22 bases separated the two germline ends. The CDR3 totals 18 residues. Germline CDR1 and CDR2: LNHNV and YYDKDF (reference sequence). The CDR3 bases are TGTGCCACCAGCAGCAACAGGGCCGGTCGGGGACGGAATCAGCCCCAGCATTTT. Protein sequence: CATSSNRAGRGRNQPQHF. The full variable domain, with the rest looked up from reference TRBV15 and TRBJ1-5, is DAMVIQNPRYQVTQFGKPVTLSCSQTLNHNVMYWYQQKSSQAPKLLFHYYDKDFNNEADTPDNFQSRRPNTSFCFLDIRSPGLGDTAMYLCATSSNRAGRGRNQPQHFGDGTRLSIL.

The count of this clone is one. The rearrangement joins TRBV4-3 to TRBJ2-5, with 11 bases identical to TRBD2. This CDR3 region has 19 residues. The germline V gene has CDR1 LGHNA and CDR2 YSLEER. The V and J ends lost 0 bases and 3 bases, in that order; junction bases with no gene match: 12. CDR3 sequence (DNA): TGCGCCAGCAGCCAAGAAGTGACTAGCGGGGAGGGTTTAGAAGAGACCCAGTACTTC. This encodes CASSQEVTSGEGLEETQYF.

This sequence joins TRBV5-1 and TRBJ2-7; 8 bases are a match to TRBD1. V lost 2 bases to trimming and J lost 7 bases; unmatched junction nucleotides: 5. The CDR3 totals 13 residues. CDR1 is SGHRS, CDR2 YFSETQ, per germline. The CDR3 DNA is TGCGCCAGCAGCTTCAAAACAGGGGGGGAGCAGTACTTC. As protein: CASSFKTGGEQYF.

The genes are TRBV27 and TRBJ1-3, with no clear D. Trimming cost V 6 bases and J 0 bases, with 21 bases left between them. The CDR3 length is 18 residues. CDR1 MNHEY and CDR2 SMNVEV come from the germline V gene (reference sequence). As DNA, the CDR3 is TGTGCCAGCAGCCGGAGTCTTGCCTCGTACCTCTCTGGAAACACCATATATTTT. This codes for CASSRSLASYLSGNTIYF.

The rearrangement joins TRBV5-1 to TRBJ2-7, with no clear D. This CDR3 has 14 amino acids. Per the germline V gene, CDR1 is SGHRS and CDR2 is YFSETQ. Here the CDR3 DNA reads TGCGCTATTTTCAAGCAGAAGGCGGCATACGAGCAGTACTTC. Its protein is CAIFKQKAAYEQYF.

This clone was seen only a few times. The V and J genes are TRBV29-1 and TRBJ2-1, with 9 bases identical to TRBD2. The CDR3 is 15 amino acids. The germline V gene encodes CDR1 SQVTM and CDR2 ANQGSEA. Trimming removed 3 bases from V and 4 bases from J; junction bases left unmatched: 7. DNA for the CDR3: TGCAGCGTTGAGGGCCCTAGCGGGGAGTACAATGAGCAGTTCTTC. Its translation: CSVEGPSGEYNEQFF.

This chain links TRBV5-6 with TRBJ2-2; 7 bases line up with TRBD1. Germline values: CDR1 SGHDT, CDR2 YYEEEE. The CDR3 covers 16 residues. V gave up 3 bases and J gave up 2 bases; unmatched junction bases: 7. CDR3: CASSSYHRGNTGELFF. The CDR3 DNA sequence: TGTGCCAGCAGCTCCTACCACAGGGGCAACACCGGGGAGCTGTTTTTT. The whole variable domain, filled in from reference TRBV5-6 and TRBJ2-2, reads DAGVTQSPTHLIKTRGQQVTLRCSPKSGHDTVSWYQQALGQGPQFIFQYYEEEERQRGNFPDRFSGHQFPNYSSELNVNALLLGDSALYLCASSSYHRGNTGELFFGEGSRLTVL.

This clone was detected only once. The J gene is TRBJ2-7, the V gene TRBV19; the D gene is possibly TRBD2 (5 bases). This CDR3 comprises 13 residues. V lost 6 bases and J lost 6, with 15 bases in between. CDR1 LNHDA and CDR2 SQIVND come from the germline V gene (reference sequence). As DNA, the CDR3 is TGTGCCAGTAGGGTTTCGGGAACATCCGAGCAGTACTTC. Translating gives CASRVSGTSEQYF.

The chain couples TRBV28 to TRBJ2-1; tentatively, D is TRBD2 (6 bases). The ends were cut back, 7 bases at V and 8 bases at J, with 24 bases in the middle. The germline V gene has CDR1 MDHEN and CDR2 SYDVKM. The CDR3 sequence is 16 residues long. CDR3 nucleotide sequence: TGTGCCAGCACGGGCGCGCGGGCCCGGTGGGAGGATGAGCAGTTCTTC. It is translated as CASTGARARWEDEQFF. Combining the CDR3 with reference TRBV28 and TRBJ2-1 gives the whole variable domain DVKVTQSSRYLVKRTGEKVFLECVQDMDHENMFWYRQDPGLGLRLIYFSYDVKMKEKGDIPEGYSVSREKKERFSLILESASTNQTSMYLCASTGARARWEDEQFFGPGTRLTVL.

The V and J genes are TRBV6-4 and TRBJ1-6; 8 positions match TRBD1. The V and J ends lost 0 bases and 8 bases, in that order; junction bases with no gene match: 3. This CDR3 is built from 15 residues. CDR1 is MRHNA, CDR2 SNTAGT, per germline. The CDR3 bases are TGTGCCAGCAGTGACTCGACAGGGGAGTATTCACCCCTCCACTTT. Amino acid sequence: CASSDSTGEYSPLHF.

The chain has TRBV4-1 and TRBJ2-7, with 8 bases identical to TRBD2. J was trimmed by 0 bases and V by 3 bases; bases with no gene match: 7. CDR3 length: 16 amino acids. Germline V gene sequence: CDR1 MGHRA, CDR2 YSYEKL. The CDR3 sequence: CASSHGSGTSSYEQYF. In DNA, the CDR3 is TGCGCCAGCAGCCACGGTAGCGGGACGAGCTCCTACGAGCAGTACTTC.

The chain is built from TRBV5-1 and TRBJ1-5; tentatively, D is TRBD1 (5 bases). The V gene lost 0 bases and the J gene lost 6 bases, with 13 bases spanning the gap. The CDR3 extends over 15 amino acids. Germline CDR1 SGHRS, CDR2 YFSETQ. The CDR3 coding sequence is TGCGCCAGCAGCTTGGGGGGGTCGGGGGGTCAGCCCCAGCATTTT. This translates into CASSLGGSGGQPQHF.

V usage is TRBV2 and J usage is TRBJ2-7; 12 bases fit TRBD2. CDR3 length equals 15 residues. Germline V gives CDR1 SNHLY, CDR2 FYNNEI. The V segment lost 3 bases and the J segment 4 bases; nucleotides outside the gene matches: 4. CDR3: CASSEGLAGYYEQYF. CDR3 DNA sequence: TGTGCCAGCAGTGAGGGACTAGCGGGTTATTACGAGCAGTACTTC.

Only one count was recorded for this clone. The chain recombines TRBV5-4 with TRBJ2-1, with D maybe TRBD2 (5 bases). Germline V lookup: CDR1 SGHNT, CDR2 YYREEE (reference sequence). CDR3 length: 13 amino acids. V lost 0 bases and J lost 6, with 7 bases in between. CDR3 region: CASSLVLANEQFF. CDR3 coding DNA: TGTGCCAGCAGCTTGGTCCTAGCCAATGAGCAGTTCTTC.

V gene TRBV7-9 combines with J gene TRBJ1-4; 8 nucleotides align to TRBD1. The J segment lost 8 bases and the V segment lost 5 bases, leaving 10 bases of the junction unmatched. The germline CDR1 and CDR2 sequences are SEHNR and FQNEAQ (reference sequence). The CDR3 spans 15 residues. The CDR3 coding sequence is TGTGCCAGCAGCCCGACGGACAGGGTGGGCGAAAAACTGTTTTTT. This translates into CASSPTDRVGEKLFF.

V usage is TRBV19 and J usage is TRBJ1-3, with D possibly matching TRBD1 (6 bases). The CDR3 loop spans 16 amino acids. The V and J ends lost 3 bases and 7 bases respectively, with 19 bases between them. The germline V gene encodes CDR1 LNHDA and CDR2 SQIVND (reference sequence). CDR3 loop: CASSIRQGSIGNTIYF. The CDR3 nucleotides read TGTGCCAGTAGTATCCGGCAGGGGAGTATTGGGAACACCATATATTTT.

This clone was observed a few times. CDR3 protein: CASIREKNTEAFF. CDR3 coding DNA: TGTGCCAGCATAAGGGAGAAGAACACTGAAGCTTTCTTT. The chain employs TRBV2 and TRBJ1-1; the D is unclear. The CDR3 contains 13 residues. In germline, CDR1 is SNHLY, CDR2 FYNNEI. Trimming stripped 7 bases from V and 1 base from J, with 10 bases between.

The chain carries TRBV7-3 and TRBJ1-2, with D possibly matching TRBD1 (5 bases). Germline V gene sequence: CDR1 SGHTA, CDR2 FQGTGA. V lost 2 bases, J lost 8 bases, and 15 bases lay in between. This CDR3 comprises 14 residues. CDR3 protein: CASSLLGGLSGYTF. Here the CDR3 DNA reads TGTGCCAGCAGCTTACTCGGGGGACTTAGCGGCTACACCTTC.